This TCR beta chain was identified during a study of vaccination effects on CD4 cells after COVID-19. Study findings and constraints: Clones that were induced by infection or by vaccine showed marked contraction late after vaccination.

This clone occurred a few times. Its antigen is not known. Expansion of antigen-specific CD4+ T cells with viral peptide pools was carried out by the ViraFEST assay before sequencing. Subsequent to 10 days of culture, CD4+ T cells were isolated. It was two doses of either the BNT162b2 or mRNA-1273 vaccine that participants received. TCRdb keeps only in-frame clones here, not all; method: immunoSEQ multiplex PCR. This sample carries roughly 23,000 clones, more than 65% of them seen once, and the ten largest clones take 10%. The germline V gene encodes CDR1 SNHLY and CDR2 FYNNEI. The V end lost 7 bases, the J end lost 2 bases, and 12 bases lay between the germline ends. The CDR3 contains 13 residues.

The chain employs TRBV2 and TRBJ2-7; D may be TRBD1 (5 bases). Sample: CD4+ T cells from PBMCs cultured with HCoV-NL63 spike peptides, taken after COVID-19 vaccination. The TCR comes from a human donor who received a COVID-19 vaccine. CDR3 coding DNA: TGTGCCAGCATTTTGCCAGGGACCTACGAGCAGTACTTC. Its protein product is CASILPGTYEQYF.